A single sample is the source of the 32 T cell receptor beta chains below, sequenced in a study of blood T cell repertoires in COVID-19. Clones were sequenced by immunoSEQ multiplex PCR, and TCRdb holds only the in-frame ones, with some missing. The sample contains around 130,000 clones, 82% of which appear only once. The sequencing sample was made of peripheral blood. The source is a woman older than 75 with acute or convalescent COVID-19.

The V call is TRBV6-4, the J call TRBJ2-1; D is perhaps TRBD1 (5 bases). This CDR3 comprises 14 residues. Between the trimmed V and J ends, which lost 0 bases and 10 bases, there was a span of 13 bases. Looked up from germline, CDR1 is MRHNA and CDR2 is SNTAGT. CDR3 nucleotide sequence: TGTGCCAGCAGTGACTCGTACAGGTCCAGGGAGCAGTTCTTC. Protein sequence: CASSDSYRSREQFF.

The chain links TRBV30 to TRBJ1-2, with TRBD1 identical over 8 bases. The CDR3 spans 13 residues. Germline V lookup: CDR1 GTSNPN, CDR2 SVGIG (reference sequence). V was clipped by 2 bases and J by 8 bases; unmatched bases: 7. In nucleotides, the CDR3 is TGTGCCTGGAGTTGGATGGACAGGGCAGGCTACACCTTC. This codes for CAWSWMDRAGYTF.

The CDR3 DNA reads as TGTGCCAGCACTTATCTATTCTCAGGGGAGCACCATCATCAGCCCCAGCATTTT. Translation gives CASTYLFSGEHHHQPQHF. The V call is TRBV27, the J call TRBJ1-5; possible D gene TRBD1, 6 bases. V gave up 7 bases and J gave up 5 bases, with 27 bases separating them. The germline V gene encodes CDR1 MNHEY and CDR2 SMNVEV (reference sequence). The CDR3 contains 18 residues.

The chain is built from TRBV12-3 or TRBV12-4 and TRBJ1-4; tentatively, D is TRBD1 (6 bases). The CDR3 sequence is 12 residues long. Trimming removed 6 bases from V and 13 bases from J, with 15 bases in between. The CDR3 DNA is TGTGCCAGCAGCCGGACAGAGAAGATACTGTTTTTT. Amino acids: CASSRTEKILFF.

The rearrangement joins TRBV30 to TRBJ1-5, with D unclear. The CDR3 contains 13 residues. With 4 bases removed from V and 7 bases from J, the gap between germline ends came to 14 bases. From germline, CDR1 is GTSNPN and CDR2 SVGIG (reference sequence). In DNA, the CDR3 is TGTGCCTGGACTCCTTTTTTGGGCCAGCCCCAGCATTTT. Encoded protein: CAWTPFLGQPQHF. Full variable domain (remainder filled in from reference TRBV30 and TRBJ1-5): SQTIHQWPATLVQPVGSPLSLECTVEGTSNPNLYWYRQAAGRGLQLLFYSVGIGQISSEVPQNLSASRPQDRQFILSSKKLLLSDSGFYLCAWTPFLGQPQHFGDGTRLSIL.

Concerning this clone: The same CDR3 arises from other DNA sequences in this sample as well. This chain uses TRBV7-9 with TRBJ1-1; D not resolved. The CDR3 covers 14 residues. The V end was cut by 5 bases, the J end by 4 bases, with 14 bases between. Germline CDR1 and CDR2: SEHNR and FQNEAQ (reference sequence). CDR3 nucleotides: TGTGCCAGCAGCCTCCGACAAGGTAGCACTGAAGCTTTCTTT. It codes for CASSLRQGSTEAFF. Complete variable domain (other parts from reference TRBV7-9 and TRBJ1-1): DTGVSQNPRHKITKRGQNVTFRCDPISEHNRLYWYRQTLGQGPEFLTYFQNEAQLEKSRLLSDRFSAERPKGSFSTLEIQRTEQGDSAMYLCASSLRQGSTEAFFGQGTRLTVV.

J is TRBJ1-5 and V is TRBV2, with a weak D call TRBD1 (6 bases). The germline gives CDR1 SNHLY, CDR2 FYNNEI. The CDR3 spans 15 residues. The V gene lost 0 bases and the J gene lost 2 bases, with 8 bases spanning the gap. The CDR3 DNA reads TGTGCCAGCAGTGAAGCTAAGGGGGGCAATCAGCCCCAGCATTTT. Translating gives CASSEAKGGNQPQHF.

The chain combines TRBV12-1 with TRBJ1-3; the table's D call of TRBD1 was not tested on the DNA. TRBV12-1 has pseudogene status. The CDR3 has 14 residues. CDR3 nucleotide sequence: TGTGCCAGCAGCTCAGGGGTTGCTGGAAACACCATATATTTT. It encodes CASSSGVAGNTIYF.

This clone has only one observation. CDR3 DNA: TGTGCCAGCTCCATCTCGTACACTACCCGATCCTACGAGCAGTACTTC. The encoded protein is CASSISYTTRSYEQYF. The gene calls are TRBV27 and TRBJ2-7; D is ambiguous. Deletions cut 8 bases from V and 1 base from J, with 21 bases between. The CDR3 has 16 residues. CDR1 is MNHEY, CDR2 SMNVEV, per germline (reference sequence).

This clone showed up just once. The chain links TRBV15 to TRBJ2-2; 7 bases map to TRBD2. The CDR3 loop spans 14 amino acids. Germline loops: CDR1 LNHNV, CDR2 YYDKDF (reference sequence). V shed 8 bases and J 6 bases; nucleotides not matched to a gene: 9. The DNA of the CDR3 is TGTGCCACCCTTGGACTAGTAAGACCCGGGGAGCTGTTTTTT. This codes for CATLGLVRPGELFF. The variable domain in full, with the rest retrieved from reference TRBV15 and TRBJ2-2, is DAMVIQNPRYQVTQFGKPVTLSCSQTLNHNVMYWYQQKSSQAPKLLFHYYDKDFNNEADTPDNFQSRRPNTSFCFLDIRSPGLGDTAMYLCATLGLVRPGELFFGEGSRLTVL.

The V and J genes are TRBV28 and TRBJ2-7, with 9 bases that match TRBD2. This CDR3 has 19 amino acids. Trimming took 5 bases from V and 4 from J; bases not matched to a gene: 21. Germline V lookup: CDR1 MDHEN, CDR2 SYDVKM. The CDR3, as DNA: TGTGCCAGCAGTCCAACCCGAGCCTCTATAGCGGGAGAGGGATACGAGCAGTACTTC. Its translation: CASSPTRASIAGEGYEQYF.

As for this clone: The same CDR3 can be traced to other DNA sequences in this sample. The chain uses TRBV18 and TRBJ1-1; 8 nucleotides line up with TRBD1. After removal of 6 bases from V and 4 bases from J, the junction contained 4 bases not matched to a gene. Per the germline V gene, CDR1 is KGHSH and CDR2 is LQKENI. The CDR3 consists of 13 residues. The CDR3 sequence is CASSPTGGTEAFF. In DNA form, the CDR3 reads TGTGCCAGCTCTCCCACAGGGGGCACTGAAGCTTTCTTT.

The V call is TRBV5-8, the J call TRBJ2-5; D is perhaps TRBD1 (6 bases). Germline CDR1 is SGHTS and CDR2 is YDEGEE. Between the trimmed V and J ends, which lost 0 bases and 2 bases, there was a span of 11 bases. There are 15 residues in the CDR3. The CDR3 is CASSLAGQIQETQYF. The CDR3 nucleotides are TGTGCCAGCAGCTTGGCCGGACAGATACAAGAGACCCAGTACTTC.

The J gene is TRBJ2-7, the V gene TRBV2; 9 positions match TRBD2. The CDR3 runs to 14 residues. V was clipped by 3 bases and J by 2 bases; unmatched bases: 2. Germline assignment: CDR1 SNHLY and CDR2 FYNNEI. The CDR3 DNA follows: TGTGCCAGCAGTGATGTAGCGGGAGCCTACGAGCAGTACTTC. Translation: CASSDVAGAYEQYF.

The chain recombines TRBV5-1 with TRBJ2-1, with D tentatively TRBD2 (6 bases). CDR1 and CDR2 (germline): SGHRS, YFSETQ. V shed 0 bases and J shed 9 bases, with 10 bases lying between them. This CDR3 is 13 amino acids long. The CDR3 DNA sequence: TGCGCCAGCAGCTTGGTACGGGGGAGTGAGCAGTTCTTC. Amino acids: CASSLVRGSEQFF.

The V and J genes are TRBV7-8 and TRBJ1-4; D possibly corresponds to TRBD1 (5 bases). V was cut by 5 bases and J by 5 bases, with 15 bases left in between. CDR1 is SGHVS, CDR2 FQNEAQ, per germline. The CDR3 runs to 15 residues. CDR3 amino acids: CASSPRRTRNEKLFF. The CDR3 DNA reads TGTGCCAGCAGCCCTCGAAGGACAAGAAATGAAAAACTGTTTTTT.

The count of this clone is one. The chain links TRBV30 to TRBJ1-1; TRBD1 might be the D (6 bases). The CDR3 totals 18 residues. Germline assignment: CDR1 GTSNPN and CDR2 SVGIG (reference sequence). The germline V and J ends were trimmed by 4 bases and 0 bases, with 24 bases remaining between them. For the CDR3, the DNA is TGTGCCTGGACCAAATCCCTCAACCGGGACACCTTGAACACTGAAGCTTTCTTT. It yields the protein CAWTKSLNRDTLNTEAFF.

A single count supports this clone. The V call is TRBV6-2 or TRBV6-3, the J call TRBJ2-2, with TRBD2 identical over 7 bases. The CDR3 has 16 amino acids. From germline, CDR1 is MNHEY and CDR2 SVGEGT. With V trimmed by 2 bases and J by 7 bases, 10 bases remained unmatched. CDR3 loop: CASSYLLAVQNGELFF. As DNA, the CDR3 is TGTGCCAGCAGTTACCTTCTAGCGGTCCAAAACGGGGAGCTGTTTTTT.

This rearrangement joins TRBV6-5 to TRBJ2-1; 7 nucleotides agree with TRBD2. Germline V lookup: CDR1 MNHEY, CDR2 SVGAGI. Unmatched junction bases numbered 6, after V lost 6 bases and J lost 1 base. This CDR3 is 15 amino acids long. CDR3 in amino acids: CASSTTSASYNEQFF. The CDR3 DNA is TGTGCCAGCAGCACCACTAGCGCGTCCTACAATGAGCAGTTCTTC.

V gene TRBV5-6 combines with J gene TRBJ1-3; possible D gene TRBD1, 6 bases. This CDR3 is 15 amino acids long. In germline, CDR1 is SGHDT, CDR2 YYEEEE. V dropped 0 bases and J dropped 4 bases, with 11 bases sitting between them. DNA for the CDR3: TGTGCCAGCAGCTTGGTATGGGACACCGGAAACACCATATATTTT. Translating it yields CASSLVWDTGNTIYF.

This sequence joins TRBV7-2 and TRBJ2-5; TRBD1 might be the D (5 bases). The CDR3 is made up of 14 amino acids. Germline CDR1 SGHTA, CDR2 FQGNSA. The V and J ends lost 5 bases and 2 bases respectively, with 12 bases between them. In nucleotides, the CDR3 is TGTGCCAGCAGCCTCTACACAGGACAAGAGACCCAGTACTTC. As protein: CASSLYTGQETQYF.

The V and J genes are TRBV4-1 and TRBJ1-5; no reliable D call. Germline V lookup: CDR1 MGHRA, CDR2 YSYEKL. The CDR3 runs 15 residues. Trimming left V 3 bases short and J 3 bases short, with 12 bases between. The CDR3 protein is CASSQGENSNQPQHF. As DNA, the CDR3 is TGCGCCAGCAGCCAGGGAGAAAACTCCAATCAGCCCCAGCATTTT.

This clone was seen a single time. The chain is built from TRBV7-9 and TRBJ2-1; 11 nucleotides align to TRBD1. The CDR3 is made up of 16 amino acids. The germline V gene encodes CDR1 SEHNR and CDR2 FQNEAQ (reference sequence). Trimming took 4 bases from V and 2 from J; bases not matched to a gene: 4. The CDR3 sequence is CASSYRDRGTYNEQFF. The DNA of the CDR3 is TGTGCCAGCAGCTACCGGGACAGGGGGACCTACAATGAGCAGTTCTTC.

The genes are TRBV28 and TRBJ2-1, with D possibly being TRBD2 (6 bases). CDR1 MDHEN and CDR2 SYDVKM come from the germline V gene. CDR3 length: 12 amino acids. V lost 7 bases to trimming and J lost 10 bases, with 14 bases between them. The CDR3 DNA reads TGTGCCAGCAACGAAGTCCGGGAGGAGCAGTTCTTC. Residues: CASNEVREEQFF.

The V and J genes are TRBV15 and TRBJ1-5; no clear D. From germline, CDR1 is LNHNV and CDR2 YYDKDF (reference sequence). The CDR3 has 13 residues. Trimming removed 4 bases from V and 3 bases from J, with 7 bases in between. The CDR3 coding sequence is TGTGCCACCAGCAACGAGGTCAATCAGCCCCAGCATTTT. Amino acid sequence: CATSNEVNQPQHF.

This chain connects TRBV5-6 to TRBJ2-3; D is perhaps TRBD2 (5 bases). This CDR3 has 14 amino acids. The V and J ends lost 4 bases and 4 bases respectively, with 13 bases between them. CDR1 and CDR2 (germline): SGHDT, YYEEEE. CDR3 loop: CASSDRKGADTQYF. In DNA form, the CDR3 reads TGTGCCAGCAGCGACCGTAAGGGAGCAGATACGCAGTATTTT.

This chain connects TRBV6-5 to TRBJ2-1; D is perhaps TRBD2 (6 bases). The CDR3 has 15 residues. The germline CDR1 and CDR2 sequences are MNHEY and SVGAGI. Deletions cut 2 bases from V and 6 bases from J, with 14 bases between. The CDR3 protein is CASSYLPGSGNEQFF. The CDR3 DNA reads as TGTGCCAGCAGTTACCTCCCCGGGAGTGGCAATGAGCAGTTCTTC.

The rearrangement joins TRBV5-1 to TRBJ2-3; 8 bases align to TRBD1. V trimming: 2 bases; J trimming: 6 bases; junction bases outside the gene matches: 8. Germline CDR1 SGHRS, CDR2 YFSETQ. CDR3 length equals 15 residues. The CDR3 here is CASSLNQGARDTQYF. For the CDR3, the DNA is TGCGCCAGCAGCTTAAACCAGGGGGCCCGGGATACGCAGTATTTT.

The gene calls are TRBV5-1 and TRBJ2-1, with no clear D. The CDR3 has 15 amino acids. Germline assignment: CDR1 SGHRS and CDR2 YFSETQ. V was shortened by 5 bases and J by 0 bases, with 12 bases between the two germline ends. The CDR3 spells CASRISTHSYNEQFF. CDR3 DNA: TGCGCCAGCAGAATTTCTACGCACTCCTACAATGAGCAGTTCTTC.

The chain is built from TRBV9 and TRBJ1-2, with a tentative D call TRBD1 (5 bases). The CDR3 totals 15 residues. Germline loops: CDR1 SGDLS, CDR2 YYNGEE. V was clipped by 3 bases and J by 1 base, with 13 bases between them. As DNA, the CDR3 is TGTGCCAGCAGCGCCTCCGGGACTCTTAACTATGGCTACACCTTC. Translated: CASSASGTLNYGYTF.

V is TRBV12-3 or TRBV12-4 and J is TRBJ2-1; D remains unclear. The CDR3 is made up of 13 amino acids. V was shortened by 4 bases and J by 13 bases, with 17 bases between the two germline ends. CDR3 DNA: TGTGCCAGCAGTTCTCGTGACACGCAAATACAGTTCTTC. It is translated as CASSSRDTQIQFF.

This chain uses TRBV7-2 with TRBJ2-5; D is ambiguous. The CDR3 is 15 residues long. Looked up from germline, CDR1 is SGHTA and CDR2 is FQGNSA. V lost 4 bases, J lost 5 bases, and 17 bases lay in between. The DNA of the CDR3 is TGTGCCAGCAGCTCCAACCCATGGGTCGGGGAGACCCAGTACTTC. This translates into CASSSNPWVGETQYF.